This T cell receptor (beta chain) stems from a study of human T cells and chemical hapten exposure. Overall study context: Patch tests applied 0.01% DPC to the upper back, read at 6 days. Study-wide points: Expanded TCRs clustered into significantly more large CDR3 similarity groups than controls, the analysis revealed.

Time point meaning: patch test 3, about 24 weeks after DPC sensitization. The treatment is: therapeutic diphenylcyclopropenone sensitization with weekly scalp DPC. The study drew its donors from alopecia patients who were 18 to 70 years old and suitable for DPC. This CDR3 comprises 15 residues. Trimming took off 1 base at V and 3 bases at J, with 15 bases between the two ends. From germline, CDR1 is DFQATT and CDR2 SNEGSKA (reference sequence). The study's library attached unique molecular identifiers to single cDNA molecules. TCRdb used MiXCR to reprocess the RACE reads, holding one entry per CDR3 protein. The table has some 89,000 distinct CDR3 sequences, 25% to 35% seen once. Concerning this clonotype: What it binds is not known.

The V call is TRBV20-1, the J call TRBJ1-1, with D possibly matching TRBD1 (5 bases). Here the sequenced sample was whole blood, taken in connection with sensitization to the hapten diphenylcyclopropenone (DPC). The TCR originated in a man in his forties with alopecia areata. Some clones in this sample may be carry-over from other donors' samples. CDR3 nucleotides: TGCAGTGCTAGAGCAGGCGCAGGGAAGTACACTGAAGCTTTCTTT. The encoded protein is CSARAGAGKYTEAFF.